This passage covers 15 T cell receptor beta chains from one sample sequenced in a study of blood T cell repertoires in COVID-19. The table came from immunoSEQ multiplex PCR; TCRdb's copy has only in-frame clones and leaves some out. In the table there are 65,000 to 70,000 clones, 75% to 90% of which are singletons. Sequences were obtained from peripheral blood. The receptors were gathered from a man in his forties with COVID-19, enrolled during active disease.

The V and J genes are TRBV7-3 and TRBJ2-1; 7 positions match TRBD2. The V segment lost 1 base and the J segment 9 bases; nucleotides outside the gene matches: 15. This CDR3 region has 17 residues. Germline values: CDR1 SGHTA, CDR2 FQGTGA. The CDR3 DNA reads as TGTGCCAGCAGCTTAAGTGGTGGCGGGGGACGCCGGGGTGAGCAGTTCTTC. Translated, it gives CASSLSGGGGRRGEQFF.

A single count supports this clone. This chain connects TRBV5-1 to TRBJ2-3; TRBD2 aligns across 10 bases. CDR1 and CDR2 from the germline V gene are SGHRS and YFSETQ. This CDR3 region has 14 residues. V lost 5 bases and J lost 9; bases outside the gene matches: 9. CDR3 DNA sequence: TGCGCCAGCAGAACCAGCGGGGGGGCCTGGACGCAGTATTTT. This gives the protein CASRTSGGAWTQYF.

The count of this clone is one. The CDR3 loop is CASSPGRVGTEAFF. In DNA form, the CDR3 reads TGTGCCAGCAGCCCTGGCAGGGTTGGCACTGAAGCTTTCTTT. The rearrangement links TRBV28 to TRBJ1-1; TRBD1 is a possible D gene (5 bases). The germline gives CDR1 MDHEN, CDR2 SYDVKM. V shed 6 bases and J shed 4 bases, with 15 bases lying between them. The length of the CDR3 is 14 residues.

The rearrangement uses TRBV5-4 and TRBJ1-5; perhaps TRBD1 as D (5 bases). Looked up from germline, CDR1 is SGHNT and CDR2 is YYREEE (reference sequence). Trimming left V 4 bases short and J 7 bases short, with 21 bases between. CDR3 length: 16 residues. CDR3 sequence reads: CASSNGGDGGGQPQHF. In DNA form, the CDR3 reads TGTGCCAGCAGCAACGGGGGGGATGGAGGCGGCCAGCCCCAGCATTTT.

The V and J genes are TRBV5-1 and TRBJ1-1, with a possible D match to TRBD1 (6 bases). CDR1 and CDR2 from the germline V gene are SGHRS and YFSETQ. V was pared by 0 bases and J by 3 bases, with 15 bases between. The CDR3 consists of 16 residues. CDR3 nucleotides: TGCGCCAGCAGCTTGGATCAGGGGACGGGGTACACTGAAGCTTTCTTT. Its translation is CASSLDQGTGYTEAFF.

The genes are TRBV19 and TRBJ2-2; perhaps TRBD1 as D (6 bases). This CDR3 contains 14 residues. Between the trimmed V and J ends, which lost 7 bases and 1 base, there was a span of 10 bases. Germline V CDR1 and CDR2: LNHDA, SQIVND (reference sequence). The CDR3 here is CASTMGQNTGELFF. CDR3 DNA: TGTGCCAGTACCATGGGACAGAACACCGGGGAGCTGTTTTTT.

The chain links TRBV30 to TRBJ2-7; D call uncertain. There are 13 residues in the CDR3. V lost 3 bases and J 2 bases, leaving 11 bases between the germline ends. Germline CDR1 and CDR2: GTSNPN and SVGIG (reference sequence). CDR3 sequence (DNA): TGTGCCTGGAGGAGGTTGGGTCCCTACGAGCAGTACTTC. Protein sequence: CAWRRLGPYEQYF. The entire variable domain, with the rest obtained from reference TRBV30 and TRBJ2-7, is as follows: SQTIHQWPATLVQPVGSPLSLECTVEGTSNPNLYWYRQAAGRGLQLLFYSVGIGQISSEVPQNLSASRPQDRQFILSSKKLLLSDSGFYLCAWRRLGPYEQYFGPGTRLTVT.

The V gene is TRBV4-2, the J gene TRBJ2-5, with D possibly TRBD1 on 5 matching bases. V was shortened by 2 bases and J by 2 bases, with 12 bases between the two germline ends. The germline gives CDR1 LGHNA, CDR2 YNFKEQ. The CDR3 consists of 15 residues. The CDR3 DNA reads TGTGCCAGCAGCCAATCAAGGGGCGGACAAGAGACCCAGTACTTC. Protein product: CASSQSRGGQETQYF.

The chain uses TRBV12-3 or TRBV12-4 and TRBJ1-1, with D tentatively TRBD1 (6 bases). The germline V and J ends were trimmed by 6 bases and 5 bases, with 13 bases remaining between them. The CDR3 has 13 residues. The CDR3 DNA reads TGTGCCAGCAGGACAGGTTTTTTGACTGAAGCTTTCTTT. Protein sequence: CASRTGFLTEAFF.

The V gene is TRBV9, the J gene TRBJ1-3; 9 nucleotides line up with TRBD1. Losses at the gene ends were 4 bases for V and 0 bases for J; bases not matched to a gene: 11. This CDR3 spans 18 amino acids. Germline V gene data show CDR1 as SGDLS and CDR2 as YYNGEE. Written as DNA, the CDR3 is TGTGCCAGCAGCACCCGGGACAGGGTCCCCAACTCTGGAAACACCATATATTTT. Translating it yields CASSTRDRVPNSGNTIYF.

The V gene is TRBV7-3, the J gene TRBJ2-3; no reliable D call. Trimming removed 5 bases at V and 2 bases at J, with 8 bases between. From germline, CDR1 is SGHTA and CDR2 FQGTGA. This CDR3 comprises 13 residues. This CDR3 reads CASSPLPTDTQYF. CDR3 nucleotide sequence: TGTGCCAGCAGCCCGCTACCCACAGATACGCAGTATTTT. The entire variable domain, with the rest obtained from reference TRBV7-3 and TRBJ2-3, is as follows: GAGVSQTPSNKVTEKGKYVELRCDPISGHTALYWYRQSLGQGPEFLIYFQGTGAADDSGLPNDRFFAVRPEGSVSTLKIQRTERGDSAVYLCASSPLPTDTQYFGPGTRLTVL.

The gene calls are TRBV28 and TRBJ1-5; 9 bases agree with TRBD1. CDR1 is MDHEN, CDR2 SYDVKM, per germline. The CDR3 loop spans 15 amino acids. The V gene end was trimmed by 6 bases and the J gene end by 4 bases; junction bases not matched to a gene: 7. The CDR3 DNA reads as TGTGCCAGCAGCCCTGACAGGGGGGGAAATCAGCCCCAGCATTTT. It encodes CASSPDRGGNQPQHF.

The table lists this clone with a count of one. The rearrangement uses TRBV18 and TRBJ1-2, with a tentative D call TRBD1 (5 bases). The V end was cut by 6 bases, the J end by 4 bases, with 18 bases between. Per germline, CDR1 KGHSH and CDR2 LQKENI. The CDR3 is 15 residues long. The CDR3 DNA sequence: TGTGCCAGCTCCTTTCGGGGACTAGGGATCTATGGCTACACCTTC. It codes for CASSFRGLGIYGYTF.

The gene calls are TRBV5-6 and TRBJ1-2; TRBD1 aligns across 8 bases. The germline V gene encodes CDR1 SGHDT and CDR2 YYEEEE. The trim removed 4 bases at V and 8 bases at J, leaving 4 bases unmatched. There are 12 residues in the CDR3. CDR3 amino acids: CASSQGAFGYTF. As DNA, the CDR3 is TGTGCCAGCAGCCAGGGGGCTTTCGGCTACACCTTC.

V usage is TRBV27 and J usage is TRBJ2-2; 9 positions agree with TRBD1. V was clipped by 6 bases and J by 5 bases; unmatched bases: 13. CDR1 and CDR2 (germline): MNHEY, SMNVEV (reference sequence). The CDR3 covers 17 residues. CDR3 sequence (DNA): TGTGCCAGCAGCCATAGAACCGGGACAGGGATGACCGGGGAGCTGTTTTTT. Translated, it gives CASSHRTGTGMTGELFF.